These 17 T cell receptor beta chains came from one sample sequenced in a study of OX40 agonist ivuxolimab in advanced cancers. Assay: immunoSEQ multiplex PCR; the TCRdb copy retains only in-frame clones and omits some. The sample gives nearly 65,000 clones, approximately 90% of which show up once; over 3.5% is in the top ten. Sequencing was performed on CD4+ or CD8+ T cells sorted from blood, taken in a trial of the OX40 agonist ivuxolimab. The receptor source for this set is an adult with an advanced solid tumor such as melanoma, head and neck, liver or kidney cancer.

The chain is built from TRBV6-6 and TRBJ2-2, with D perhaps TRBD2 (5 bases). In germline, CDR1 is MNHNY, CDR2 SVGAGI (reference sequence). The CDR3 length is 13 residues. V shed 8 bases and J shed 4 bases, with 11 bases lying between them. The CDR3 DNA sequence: TGTGCCAGCTCGCACGGGGTCACCGGGGAGCTGTTTTTT. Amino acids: CASSHGVTGELFF.

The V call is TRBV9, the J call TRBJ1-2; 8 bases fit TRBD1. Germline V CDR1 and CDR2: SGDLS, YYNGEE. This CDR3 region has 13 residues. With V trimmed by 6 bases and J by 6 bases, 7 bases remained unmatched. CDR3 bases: TGTGCCAGCAACGCGGGGGGACAGGATGGCTACACCTTC. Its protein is CASNAGGQDGYTF.

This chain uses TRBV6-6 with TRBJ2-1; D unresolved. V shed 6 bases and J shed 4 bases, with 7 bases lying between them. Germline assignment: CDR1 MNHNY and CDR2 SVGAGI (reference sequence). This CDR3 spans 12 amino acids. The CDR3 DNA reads TGTGCCAGCAGCCCACTATACAATGAGCAGTTCTTC. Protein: CASSPLYNEQFF.

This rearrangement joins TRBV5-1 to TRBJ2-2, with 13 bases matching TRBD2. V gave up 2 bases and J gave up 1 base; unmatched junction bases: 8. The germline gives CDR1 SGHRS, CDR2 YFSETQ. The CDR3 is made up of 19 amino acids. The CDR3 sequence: CASSFLGLAGEWNTGELFF. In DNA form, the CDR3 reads TGCGCCAGCAGCTTCCTTGGACTAGCGGGGGAATGGAACACCGGGGAGCTGTTTTTT.

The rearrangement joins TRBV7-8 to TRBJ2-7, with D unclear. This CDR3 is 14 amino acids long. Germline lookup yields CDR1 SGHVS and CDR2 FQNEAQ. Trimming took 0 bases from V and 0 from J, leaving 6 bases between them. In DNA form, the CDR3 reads TGTGCCAGCAGCTTAGCACGGAGCTCCTACGAGCAGTACTTC. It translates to CASSLARSSYEQYF.

The CDR3 nucleotides read TGTGCCAGCAGTGAATATAAGGGGAGGACTGGCTACACCTTC. Translation gives CASSEYKGRTGYTF. The V gene is TRBV25-1, the J gene TRBJ1-2, with a tentative D call TRBD1 (5 bases). V gave up 0 bases and J gave up 7 bases, with 12 bases separating them. The CDR3 loop spans 14 amino acids. Germline V CDR1 and CDR2: MGHDK, SYGVNS.

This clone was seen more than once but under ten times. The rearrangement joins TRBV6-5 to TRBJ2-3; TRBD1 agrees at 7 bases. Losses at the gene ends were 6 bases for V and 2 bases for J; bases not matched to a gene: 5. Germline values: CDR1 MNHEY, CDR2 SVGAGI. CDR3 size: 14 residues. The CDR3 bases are TGTGCCAGCAGCTGGGGACAGAACACAGATACGCAGTATTTT. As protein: CASSWGQNTDTQYF.

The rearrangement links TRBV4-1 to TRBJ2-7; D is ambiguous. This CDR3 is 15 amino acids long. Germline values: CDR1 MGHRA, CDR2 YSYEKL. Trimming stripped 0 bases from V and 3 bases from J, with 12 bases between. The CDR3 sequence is CASSQDYRGSYEQYF. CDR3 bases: TGCGCCAGCAGCCAAGATTATCGTGGTAGCTACGAGCAGTACTTC.

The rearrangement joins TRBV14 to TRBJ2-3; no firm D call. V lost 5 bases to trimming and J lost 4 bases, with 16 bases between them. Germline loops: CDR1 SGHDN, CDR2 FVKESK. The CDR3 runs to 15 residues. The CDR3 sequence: CASSTRLVRSDTQYF. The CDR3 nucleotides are TGTGCCAGCAGCACGCGTCTAGTAAGGTCAGATACGCAGTATTTT.

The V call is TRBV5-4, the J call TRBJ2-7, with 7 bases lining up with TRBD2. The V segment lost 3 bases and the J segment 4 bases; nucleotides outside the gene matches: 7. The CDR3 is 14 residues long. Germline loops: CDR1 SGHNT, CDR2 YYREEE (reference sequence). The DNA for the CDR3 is TGTGCCAGCAGCTGGGGGGGAGGGGAATACGAGCAGTACTTC. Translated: CASSWGGGEYEQYF.

The CDR3 nucleotides are TGTGCCAGCAGCCCAGATCTGGGGCCTTCACCCCTCCACTTT. The encoded protein is CASSPDLGPSPLHF. The chain employs TRBV27 and TRBJ1-6, with D possibly TRBD1 on 5 matching bases. V lost 6 bases and J lost 9, with 15 bases in between. CDR1 and CDR2 from the germline V gene are MNHEY and SMNVEV (reference sequence). The CDR3 is 14 residues long.

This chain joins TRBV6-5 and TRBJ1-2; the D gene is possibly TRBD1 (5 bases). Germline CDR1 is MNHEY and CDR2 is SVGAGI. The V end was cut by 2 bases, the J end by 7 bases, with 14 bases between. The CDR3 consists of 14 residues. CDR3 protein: CASSYGQGVGGYTF. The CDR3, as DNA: TGTGCCAGCAGTTACGGTCAGGGAGTAGGTGGCTACACCTTC.

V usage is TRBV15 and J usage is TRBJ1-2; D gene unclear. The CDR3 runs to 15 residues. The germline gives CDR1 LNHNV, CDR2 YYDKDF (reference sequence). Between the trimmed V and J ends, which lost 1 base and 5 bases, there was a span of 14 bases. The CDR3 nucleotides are TGTGCCACCAGCAGAGCCCCCCCCGGAGGGTATGGCTACACCTTC. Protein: CATSRAPPGGYGYTF.

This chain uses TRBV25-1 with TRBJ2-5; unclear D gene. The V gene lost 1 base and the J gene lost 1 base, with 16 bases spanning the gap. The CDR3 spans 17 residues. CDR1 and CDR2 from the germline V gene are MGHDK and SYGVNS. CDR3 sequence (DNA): TGTGCCAGCAGTGAATCCGCGTTAGGCGCCAGCCAAGAGACCCAGTACTTC. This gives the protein CASSESALGASQETQYF.

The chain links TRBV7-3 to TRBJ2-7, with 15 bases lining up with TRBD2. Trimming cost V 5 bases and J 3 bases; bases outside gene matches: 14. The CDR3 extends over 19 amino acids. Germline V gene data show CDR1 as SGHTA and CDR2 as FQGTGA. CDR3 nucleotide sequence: TGTGCCAGCAGCGCCAAGGTGGGACTAGCGGGAGGTCTTTTCTACGAGCAGTACTTC. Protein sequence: CASSAKVGLAGGLFYEQYF.

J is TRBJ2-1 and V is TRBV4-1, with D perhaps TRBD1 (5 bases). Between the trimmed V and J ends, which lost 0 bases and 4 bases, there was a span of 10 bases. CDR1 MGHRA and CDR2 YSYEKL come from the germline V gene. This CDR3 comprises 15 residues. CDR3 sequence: CASSQEATEYNEQFF. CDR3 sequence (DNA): TGCGCCAGCAGCCAAGAGGCGACAGAGTACAATGAGCAGTTCTTC.

The CDR3 nucleotides read TGTGCCAGCACCCCTGACTGGGGGGTGAGAGGCGGGGAGCTGTTTTTT. Translating gives CASTPDWGVRGGELFF. The genes are TRBV28 and TRBJ2-2; possible D gene TRBD2, 6 bases. This CDR3 comprises 16 residues. V dropped 7 bases and J dropped 7 bases, with 22 bases sitting between them. Germline CDR1 reads MDHEN; CDR2 reads SYDVKM. Full variable domain (missing parts from reference TRBV28 and TRBJ2-2): DVKVTQSSRYLVKRTGEKVFLECVQDMDHENMFWYRQDPGLGLRLIYFSYDVKMKEKGDIPEGYSVSREKKERFSLILESASTNQTSMYLCASTPDWGVRGGELFFGEGSRLTVL.